This TCR beta chain was profiled in a study of cytotoxic CD8 clonotypes in ibrutinib-treated CLL. TCRdb's table, derived via immunoSEQ multiplex PCR, lists solely in-frame clones and lacks some. The sample yields about 150,000 clones, more than 75% seen once. The origin of this receptor is a human donor with chronic lymphocytic leukemia. This sample comprised PBMCs, obtained after 24 months of ibrutinib treatment.

Here the CDR3 DNA reads TGTGCCAGCAGCCAAGAGACCCCCTGGCGGGAAGGAAGGCTGTTCTTC. Its translation is CASSQETPWREGRLFF. The chain links TRBV14 to TRBJ2-1; D perhaps matches TRBD2 (6 bases). The CDR3 runs 16 residues. V was pared by 0 bases and J by 15 bases, with 24 bases between. Germline V gene data show CDR1 as SGHDN and CDR2 as FVKESK.